The clone carrying this T cell receptor (beta chain) was picked up one time. As yet, its antigen is unknown. At one of its ends the junction is not consistent with the germline gene, which may arise from a read error. The data are from a study of brain metastases from non-small cell lung cancer. Study-wide results and caveats: Paired brain metastases and primary tumors largely shared TCR repertoires. T-cell infiltration was lower in brain metastases than primaries (P < 0.001). Expanded T-cell clones appeared in 55% to 75% of brain metastases over primaries.

The length of the CDR3 is 17 residues. Germline V gene lookup returns CDR1 LGHNA and CDR2 YNFKEQ. Clones were sequenced by immunoSEQ multiplex PCR, and TCRdb holds only the in-frame ones, with some missing. The repertoire holds roughly 2,600 clones, with around 90% as singletons. This chain joins TRBV4-2 and TRBJ2-2; 11 positions match TRBD2. The source material was primary lung tumor tissue. The sequence came from a donor aged 40 or older with non-small cell lung cancer. CDR3 region: CVSSQDGLAGNTGELFF. The CDR3 DNA follows: TGTGTCAGCAGCCAAGATGGACTAGCGGGGAACACCGGGGAGCTGTTTTTT.